The 16 T cell receptor beta chains in this list originate from one sample, sequenced in a study of CD8+CD57+ T cells in acquired aplastic anemia. Using genomic DNA as the template, TCR beta VDJ and CDR3 profiling was carried out. TCRdb used MiXCR to reprocess the reads, holding one entry per CDR3 protein. The profile shows 160,000 or so distinct CDR3 sequences, around 75% of them singletons. Individuals selected for sequencing had exhibited CD8+CD57+ cell expansion on flow cytometry. Material for sequencing was sorted CD4+, CD8+, or CD8+CD57+ T cells (not recorded which) from PBMCs. The receptors here all came from a human donor with aplastic anemia.

This chain joins TRBV5-1 and TRBJ1-2, with D uncertain. CDR3 size: 13 residues. Trimming took 0 bases from V and 4 from J, leaving 7 bases between them. Germline assignment: CDR1 SGHRS and CDR2 YFSETQ. The CDR3 reads CASSLDTVYGYTF. Here the CDR3 DNA reads TGCGCCAGCAGCTTGGATACGGTCTATGGCTACACCTTC.

This clonotype appeared once. The chain recombines TRBV20-1 with TRBJ1-5; 11 positions match TRBD1. The V segment lost 0 bases and the J segment 2 bases; nucleotides outside the gene matches: 3. This CDR3 has 16 residues. Germline loops: CDR1 DFQATT, CDR2 SNEGSKA (reference sequence). CDR3 nucleotides: TGCAGTGCTAGAGACCGGACAGGGGGCGGCAATCAGCCCCAGCATTTT. Its translation is CSARDRTGGGNQPQHF.

This clonotype was found a few times. The V and J genes are TRBV10-3 and TRBJ2-7; D remains unclear. The CDR3 consists of 14 residues. V dropped 6 bases and J dropped 2 bases, with 14 bases sitting between them. From germline, CDR1 is ENHRY and CDR2 SYGVKD. CDR3 residues: CAISAAGTPYEQYF. CDR3 sequence (DNA): TGTGCCATCAGCGCGGCCGGAACCCCCTACGAGCAGTACTTC.

This sequence joins TRBV20-1 and TRBJ2-1; D is possibly TRBD1 (5 bases). V lost 6 bases and J lost 7, with 16 bases in between. Germline assignment: CDR1 DFQATT and CDR2 SNEGSKA (reference sequence). The CDR3 length is 13 residues. CDR3 in amino acids: CSARQTTKNEQFF. The CDR3 DNA reads as TGCAGTGCCAGACAGACAACCAAAAATGAGCAGTTCTTC.

This clonotype has only one observation. The chain employs TRBV12-3 or TRBV12-4 and TRBJ1-6; D gene uncertain. There are 12 residues in the CDR3. Trimming pared 8 bases from V and 8 bases from J, leaving 10 bases between. The CDR3 loop reads CASAWDDSPLHF. CDR3 nucleotides: TGTGCCAGCGCGTGGGATGATTCACCCCTCCACTTT.

This chain links TRBV4-1 with TRBJ2-3; the D gene is possibly TRBD2 (5 bases). V lost 2 bases and J 0 bases, leaving 9 bases between the germline ends. Germline loops: CDR1 MGHRA, CDR2 YSYEKL. The CDR3 loop spans 15 amino acids. CDR3 in amino acids: CASSQYTSSTDTQYF. The CDR3 bases are TGCGCCAGCAGCCAATACACTAGTAGCACAGATACGCAGTATTTT.

The CDR3 DNA follows: TGTGCCAGCAGGGTAGGACAGGCTGGGACCCAGTACTTC. Translated: CASRVGQAGTQYF. The rearrangement joins TRBV2 to TRBJ2-5; 7 bases line up with TRBD1. The CDR3 length is 13 residues. V gave up 6 bases and J gave up 7 bases; unmatched junction bases: 8. CDR1 is SNHLY, CDR2 FYNNEI, per germline. Full variable domain (rest looked up from reference TRBV2 and TRBJ2-5): EPEVTQTPSHQVTQMGQEVILRCVPISNHLYFYWYRQILGQKVEFLVSFYNNEISEKSEIFDDQFSVERPDGSNFTLKIRSTKLEDSAMYFCASRVGQAGTQYFGPGTRLLVL.

In the case of this clonotype: Germline and junction disagree at one end, which may indicate a read error. V is TRBV20-1 and J is TRBJ1-6, with 9 bases that match TRBD1. CDR1 and CDR2 (germline): DFQATT, SNEGSKA (reference sequence). This CDR3 contains 16 residues. In nucleotides, the CDR3 is TGCAGTGCTGGAGAGGGGGGACAGGGTTTGAATTCACCCCTCCACTTT. Its translation is CSAGEGGQGLNSPLHF.

The gene calls are TRBV19 and TRBJ2-7, with TRBD1 as a possible D gene (6 bases). The CDR3 runs to 14 residues. V gave up 11 bases and J gave up 3 bases, with 20 bases separating them. The germline gives CDR1 LNHDA, CDR2 SQIVND (reference sequence). CDR3 amino acids: CAASKGDDFYEQYF. CDR3 sequence (DNA): TGTGCCGCCTCCAAGGGGGACGACTTCTACGAGCAGTACTTC.

V and J are TRBV7-2 and TRBJ1-6, with D possibly TRBD1 on 5 matching bases. V lost 3 bases and J 8 bases, leaving 20 bases between the germline ends. CDR3 length: 17 residues. Germline V gene sequence: CDR1 SGHTA, CDR2 FQGNSA. The CDR3 DNA reads as TGTGCCAGCAGCTTTTCGCTTTCGGGGGGTAGGGATTCACCCCTCCACTTT. Translated, it gives CASSFSLSGGRDSPLHF.

The CDR3 here is CSVPDRAMNSPLHF. DNA of the CDR3: TGCAGTGTACCGGACAGGGCAATGAATTCACCCCTCCACTTT. The chain has TRBV20-1 and TRBJ1-6; TRBD1 matches 8 bases. The ends lost 7 bases at V and 7 bases at J; junction bases unmatched: 9. The CDR3 has 14 amino acids. From germline, CDR1 is DFQATT and CDR2 SNEGSKA (reference sequence).

The rearrangement links TRBV29-1 to TRBJ2-7; D possibly uses TRBD1 or TRBD2 (6 bases each). V lost 4 bases and J lost 5, with 12 bases in between. The CDR3 is 12 residues long. Germline V lookup: CDR1 SQVTM, CDR2 ANQGSEA. As DNA, the CDR3 is TGCAGCGTTGGCGGGGCAGGGGACGAGCAGTACTTC. Translating gives CSVGGAGDEQYF.

In its sample, this clonotype was seen once. Germline is not matched at one junction end, which may reflect a read error. The CDR3 DNA reads as TGTGCCAGCAGCGTCGGGGGTACGTACAATGAGCAGATCTTC. It codes for CASSVGGTYNEQIF. This chain connects TRBV7-2 to TRBJ2-1; the D gene is possibly TRBD2 (6 bases). The CDR3 sequence is 14 residues long. The germline CDR1 and CDR2 sequences are SGHTA and FQGNSA. Together with reference TRBV7-2 and TRBJ2-1, the CDR3 gives the full variable domain: GAGVSQSPSNKVTEKGKDVELRCDPISGHTALYWYRQSLGQGLEFLIYFQGNSAPDKSGLPSDRFSAERTGGSVSTLTIQRTQQEDSAVYLCASSVGGTYNEQIFGPGTRLTVL.

V is TRBV29-1 and J is TRBJ2-3; possibly TRBD2 for D (6 bases). The CDR3 is 15 amino acids. Germline V lookup: CDR1 SQVTM, CDR2 ANQGSEA. Trimming removed 6 bases from V and 4 bases from J, with 20 bases in between. The CDR3 DNA sequence: TGCAGCGTGAGGAGGGAGCCCCTTTATCCAGATACGCAGTATTTT. It encodes CSVRREPLYPDTQYF.

Worth noting for this clonotype: This CDR3 is missing its conserved last phenylalanine or tryptophan, likely due to a read error. CDR3 nucleotides: TGTGCCAGCAGCTTACGGCCAGGGGACGGCGAGCAGTACCTC. It is translated as CASSLRPGDGEQYL. The chain carries TRBV7-6 and TRBJ2-7, with D perhaps matching TRBD1 (6 bases). The CDR3 is made up of 14 amino acids. The germline V gene has CDR1 SGHVS and CDR2 FNYEAQ. The V end lost 2 bases, the J end lost 6 bases, and 14 bases lay between the germline ends.

This sequence joins TRBV15 and TRBJ1-4, with D perhaps matching TRBD1 (5 bases). In germline, CDR1 is LNHNV, CDR2 YYDKDF (reference sequence). CDR3 length: 17 residues. The V end was cut by 5 bases, the J end by 6 bases, with 22 bases between. CDR3 sequence (DNA): TGTGCCACCAGCTACTCGGCAGGGACTGGGGCGGATGAAAAACTGTTTTTT. It translates to CATSYSAGTGADEKLFF.